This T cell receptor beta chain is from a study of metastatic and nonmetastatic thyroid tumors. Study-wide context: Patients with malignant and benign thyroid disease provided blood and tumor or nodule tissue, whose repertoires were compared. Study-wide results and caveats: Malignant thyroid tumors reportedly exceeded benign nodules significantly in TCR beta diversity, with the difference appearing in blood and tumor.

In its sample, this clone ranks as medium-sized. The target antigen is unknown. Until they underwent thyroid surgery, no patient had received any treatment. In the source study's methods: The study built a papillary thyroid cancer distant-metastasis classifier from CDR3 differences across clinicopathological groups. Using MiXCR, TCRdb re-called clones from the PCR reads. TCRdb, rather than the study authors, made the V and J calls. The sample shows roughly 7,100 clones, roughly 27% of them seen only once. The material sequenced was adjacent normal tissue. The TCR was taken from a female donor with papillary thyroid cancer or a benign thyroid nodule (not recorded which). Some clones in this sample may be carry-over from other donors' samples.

CDR3 sequence reads: CASSPNRRQGTKNIQYF. In DNA, the CDR3 is TGTGCCAGCAGTCCGAACCGCCGACAGGGGACCAAAAACATTCAGTACTTC. The chain joins TRBV28 to TRBJ2-4; 8 bases match TRBD1. This CDR3 contains 17 residues. V was clipped by 5 bases and J by 2 bases; unmatched bases: 11. Germline V gene sequence: CDR1 MDHEN, CDR2 SYDVKM.